The present TCR beta chain was sequenced within a study of cytomegalovirus exposure and HLA in healthy donors. Study-level findings and limits: Upon later analysis, HLA-associated TCR beta chains proved more clonally expanded than other, equally common chains. Overall, approximately 150 TCR beta chains were annotated as cytomegalovirus-associated. In a later analysis, TCR beta V- and J-gene trimming was associated with a missense DCLRE1C variant.

The primer mix had 60 Vbeta and 13 Jbeta primers. Generated by immunoSEQ multiplex PCR, the TCRdb table keeps only in-frame clones and is missing some. The data contain some 110,000 clones, around three quarters of them singletons. CDR1 is SGHDT, CDR2 YYEEEE, per germline. This CDR3 comprises 16 residues. Unmatched junction bases numbered 4, after V lost 4 bases and J lost 0 bases. Comment on this clone: Antigen: not known.

This chain connects TRBV5-6 to TRBJ2-3, with TRBD2 identical over 11 bases. The material sequenced was PBMCs. This TCR came from a woman under 30 in good health and CMV-seropositive. This chain's CDR3 is CASSPTSGSSTDTQYF. The CDR3 nucleotides read TGTGCCAGCAGCCCAACTAGCGGGAGTAGCACAGATACGCAGTATTTT.